A selection of T cell receptor beta chains follows, all from one sample in a study of blood T cell repertoires in COVID-19. The method was immunoSEQ multiplex PCR; TCRdb's version includes in-frame clones alone and lacks a portion of them. The profile shows under 250,000 clones, approximately 81% of them singletons. Sequenced sample: peripheral blood. The receptors stem from a woman at least 80 years old with acute or convalescent COVID-19. Both conserved end residues are part of each CDR3. Fields, in order: D gene, clone size, J gene, V gene, CDR3 length, CDR3 protein, CDR3 DNA. A D gene is named only where the DNA matches it firmly. Clone size is given for some rows only: seen once, a few or many times, or a class if the clone is expanded.

>-|-|TRBJ2-5|TRBV2|12
CASSSSEETQYF
TGTGCCAGCAGTTCCTCGGAGGAGACCCAGTACTTC
>-|-|TRBJ2-3|TRBV6-5|11
CASSRRDTQYF
TGTGCCAGCAGCCGTAGAGATACGCAGTATTTT
>-|-|TRBJ2-2|TRBV7-9|16
CASRLQAGRNTGELFF
TGTGCCAGCAGGTTGCAGGCCGGCCGAAACACCGGGGAGCTGTTTTTT
>-|-|TRBJ2-3|TRBV5-1|16
CASTSISGVGTDTQYF
TGCGCCAGCACCTCTATTAGCGGTGTAGGCACAGATACGCAGTATTTT
>-|-|TRBJ1-2|TRBV10-2|13
CASSLQGSVGYTF
TGCGCCAGCAGTCTACAGGGTTCTGTTGGCTACACCTTC
>-|-|TRBJ1-1|TRBV19|16
CASRFDRNPMNTEAFF
TGTGCCAGTAGATTCGACAGAAACCCAATGAACACTGAAGCTTTCTTT
>TRBD1|few|TRBJ1-1|TRBV9|16
CASSVDPGQVNTEAFF
TGTGCCAGCAGCGTAGACCCAGGACAGGTGAACACTGAAGCTTTCTTT
>TRBD2|once|TRBJ2-5|TRBV5-1|16
CASSGGTSGNRETQYF
TGCGCCAGCAGCGGTGGGACTAGCGGAAACAGGGAGACCCAGTACTTC
>-|-|TRBJ1-2|TRBV12-5|14
CASGFSGANYGYTF
TGTGCTAGTGGTTTCTCTGGAGCTAACTATGGCTACACCTTC
>-|-|TRBJ1-2|TRBV6-1|15
CASSDGMGVERGYTF
TGTGCCAGCAGTGATGGGATGGGAGTCGAGCGTGGCTACACCTTC
>TRBD1|-|TRBJ2-3|TRBV4-1|14
CAISGGEGTDTQYF
TGCGCCATCTCAGGGGGCGAGGGCACAGATACGCAGTATTTT
>-|-|TRBJ1-4|TRBV7-9|13
CASSFSQGEKLFF
TGTGCCAGCAGCTTCTCCCAGGGGGAAAAACTGTTTTTT